This entry describes one T cell receptor (beta chain). The sample comes from a study of blood T cell repertoires in COVID-19. Study-level background: There were acute and convalescent COVID-19 samples, and they came from the United States, Italy and Spain.

Original analysis: Amplification of reference gene primers was used by the study to estimate nucleated cell counts. Using immunoSEQ multiplex PCR, the repertoire was profiled, and TCRdb retains in-frame clones only, with some absent. V and J calls and clone size are as listed in that table; D and trimming were resolved from the DNA. The sample carries about 480,000 clones, around 88% recorded once. Sequenced: peripheral blood. The TCR originated in a woman between 45 and 65 years old with COVID-19, enrolled during active disease.

CDR3 coding DNA: TGTGCCAGCTCATACTCGGGGAGCTACGAGCAGTACTTC. This gives the protein CASSYSGSYEQYF. This chain uses TRBV18 with TRBJ2-7; TRBD2 is a possible D gene (5 bases). V lost 5 bases to trimming and J lost 3 bases, with 11 bases between them. CDR3 length: 13 residues. Germline V gene sequence: CDR1 KGHSH, CDR2 LQKENI.